The rows below give T cell receptor beta chains drawn from one sample of a study of tumor-infiltrating lymphocytes in primary liver carcinoma. Each CDR3 protein is one row after TCRdb ran MiXCR on the multiplex PCR reads. The sample carries 150,000 to 200,000 distinct CDR3 sequences, around four fifths recorded once. The sample consisted of tumor tissue from primary liver carcinoma. These receptors all come from a man aged 40-49 years with primary liver carcinoma and hepatitis B virus infection. CDR3s leave out the opening cysteine and the closing phenylalanine or tryptophan.

V gene,J gene,CDR3 protein
TRBV11-1,TRBJ2-4,ANSFLGTSRTINIQY
TRBV12-2,TRBJ2-7,ACRPSATYKQY
TRBV11-1,TRBJ2-7,ASREDSGNGQY
TRBV11-2,TRBJ2-7,AGSSNSNSYEQY
TRBV6-5,TRBJ1-4,ASRMIANNEKLF
TRBV29-1,TRBJ2-2,SVRSSAANIGELF
TRBV11-1,TRBJ2-4,ASGLPGTSGTNIIQY
TRBV29-1,TRBJ2-3,SVEGEANITDTQY
TRBV10-2,TRBJ2-4,ASSEGTSGMAKNVQY
TRBV7-2,TRBJ2-1,ASSPTSGRLYNEQF
TRBV28,TRBJ2-4,ASSSQGTGKNIQY
TRBV11-2,TRBJ2-5,TSSIGASGQETQY
TRBV11-1,TRBJ2-1,ASSIGGFQSYNEQF
TRBV4-2,TRBJ2-3,ASSQDHGIDTQY
TRBV12-3/TRBV12-4,TRBJ1-1,ASSGQGVRAF
TRBV7-9,TRBJ2-7,ASSSRLAWGSYEQY
TRBV29-1,TRBJ2-3,RVESGTGGDTQY
TRBV5-1,TRBJ2-2,ASNWGGQSSGELF
TRBV20-1,TRBJ1-5,SAGGGFNQPQH
TRBV5-1,TRBJ2-3,ASSLDAGDRQY
TRBV10-2,TRBJ1-1,ASSEVEKIEVF
TRBV4-3,TRBJ2-1,ASSQDRCVFHNEQF
TRBV5-1,.,ASRDKPRAGYEQF
TRBV29-1,TRBJ2-4,SVRDTLAKNIQY
TRBV6-2/TRBV6-3,TRBJ2-1,VSKGTGDPNGQF
TRBV6-2/TRBV6-3,TRBJ2-3,ASSSIRDGRQY
TRBV20-1,TRBJ2-3,SAARRAGSTDTQY
TRBV4-3,TRBJ2-1,TSSQFPPPVDNEQL
TRBV12-3/TRBV12-4,TRBJ2-1,ASSLGQGDVNEKC
TRBV29-1,TRBJ2-2,SVGLTWKLF
TRBV6-5,TRBJ2-5,ASSQQGWEETHY
TRBV11-2,TRBJ2-7,ASSSVGYKQY
TRBV6-1,TRBJ1-5,ASSEVLPSNQH
TRBV6-1,TRBJ1-3,ASSEERGNTIY
TRBV4-2,TRBJ2-1,ASRRQTGSGVNEQF
TRBV5-1,TRBJ1-2,GSSPEYGSNGYT
TRBV11-2,TRBJ2-2,ASSLAQAGELF
TRBV6-1,TRBJ1-2,ASSAQGTGGYT
TRBV29-1,TRBJ1-1,SVVPGRGMNTEAF
TRBV28,TRBJ1-4,ASSLIGLVNMGVQDEKLF
TRBV11-2,TRBJ2-4,ASTTSAAAKKIQY